The rows below give T cell receptor beta chains drawn from one sample of a study of blood T cell repertoires in COVID-19. TCRdb's table, derived via immunoSEQ multiplex PCR, lists solely in-frame clones and lacks some. The sample includes nearly 300,000 clones, roughly 88% of them seen just once. The sequencing input was peripheral blood. These TCRs come from a woman in her 30s who had recovered from COVID-19. The CDR3 runs from the conserved cysteine through the conserved F or W. The D gene is left open where the match is weak. The size field is filled for only some rows; it gives once, few, many or a size class.

V	J	size	D	CDR3	DNA
TRBV3-1/TRBV3-2	TRBJ1-6	once	.	CASSQAQGFSPLHF	TGTGCCAGCAGCCAAGCTCAGGGATTTTCACCCCTCCACTTT
TRBV7-9	TRBJ2-1	once	.	CASVAGQASGNEQFF	TGTGCCAGCGTGGCAGGGCAAGCTTCTGGGAATGAGCAGTTCTTC
TRBV19	TRBJ2-3	once	.	CASSPQGSDTQYF	TGTGCCAGTAGTCCCCAGGGTTCAGATACGCAGTATTTT
TRBV30	TRBJ2-5	.	.	CAFRVGRETQYF	TGTGCCTTCCGGGTGGGGAGGGAGACCCAGTACTTC
TRBV6-6	TRBJ2-1	.	TRBD2	CASSYLAGGQGEQFF	TGTGCCAGCAGTTACTTAGCGGGGGGGCAGGGTGAGCAGTTCTTC
TRBV5-8	TRBJ1-5	once	.	CASSLIIQPQHF	TGTGCCAGCAGCTTGATCATTCAGCCCCAGCATTTT
TRBV7-3	TRBJ2-7	few	.	CASSPQQGSYEQYF	TGTGCCAGCAGCCCCCAACAGGGATCCTACGAGCAGTACTTC
TRBV27	TRBJ2-1	.	TRBD1	CASSFRGTGGNEQFF	TGTGCCAGCAGTTTTCGTGGGACAGGGGGAAATGAGCAGTTCTTC
TRBV4-1	TRBJ2-2	.	.	CASSPLGGNTGELFF	TGCGCCAGCAGCCCCCTAGGCGGGAACACCGGGGAGCTGTTTTTT
TRBV7-2	TRBJ2-2	.	.	CASSPRTDITGELFF	TGTGCCAGCAGCCCTAGGACGGACATCACCGGGGAGCTGTTTTTT
TRBV4-1	TRBJ2-2	.	.	CASSQVTDTGELFF	TGCGCCAGCAGCCAGGTGACAGACACCGGGGAGCTGTTTTTT
TRBV5-1	TRBJ2-3	.	TRBD1	CASSFLTGSTDTQYF	TGCGCCAGCAGCTTCCTGACAGGGAGCACAGATACGCAGTATTTT
TRBV14	TRBJ2-7	once	.	CASSQLLKGEQYF	TGTGCCAGCAGCCAACTCCTCAAGGGGGAGCAGTACTTC
TRBV24-1	TRBJ2-1	.	TRBD1	CATSQETGDWNEQFF	TGTGCCACCAGTCAGGAGACAGGGGACTGGAATGAGCAGTTCTTC
TRBV18	TRBJ1-1	.	.	CASSPRTGEAFF	TGTGCCAGCTCACCGCGGACGGGAGAAGCTTTCTTT
TRBV7-9	TRBJ2-5	.	.	CASSLAPDRGRQETQYF	TGTGCCAGCAGCTTAGCACCCGACCGCGGCAGACAAGAGACCCAGTACTTC
TRBV27	TRBJ1-2	.	TRBD1	CASSSHRGGYGYTF	TGTGCCAGCAGTTCCCACAGGGGTGGCTATGGCTACACCTTC
TRBV29-1	TRBJ2-5	.	.	CSVAKTGKETQYF	TGCAGCGTGGCTAAGACAGGAAAAGAGACCCAGTACTTC
TRBV18	TRBJ2-2	.	TRBD1	CASSSKTGGGTNTGELFF	TGTGCCAGCTCATCGAAAACAGGGGGCGGAACGAACACCGGGGAGCTGTTTTTT
TRBV6-2/TRBV6-3	TRBJ2-3	.	TRBD2	CASSPSLAGGLGTQYF	TGTGCCAGCAGCCCTTCCCTGGCGGGGGGGTTAGGTACGCAGTATTTT
TRBV19	TRBJ1-2	.	.	CASSIAIVVTGYTF	TGTGCCAGTAGTATAGCGATAGTGGTCACCGGCTACACCTTC
TRBV3-1/TRBV3-2	TRBJ1-2	few	.	CASSQDGGLPYGYTF	TGTGCCAGCAGCCAGGATGGAGGGTTGCCCTATGGCTACACCTTC
TRBV7-2	TRBJ1-5	.	.	CASSSTTATGRNQPQHF	TGTGCCAGCAGCTCCACTACTGCGACAGGCCGCAATCAGCCCCAGCATTTT
TRBV3-1/TRBV3-2	TRBJ2-3	.	TRBD2	CASSRYPGLAGGSTDTQYF	TGTGCCAGCAGCAGATACCCGGGACTAGCGGGGGGAAGCACAGATACGCAGTATTTT
TRBV24-1	TRBJ2-7	.	.	CATSARGGGEQYF	TGTGCCACCAGTGCCAGGGGTGGTGGCGAGCAGTACTTC
TRBV5-4	TRBJ2-7	.	.	CASRRPGSDQEQYF	TGTGCCAGCAGAAGACCGGGTTCTGATCAAGAGCAGTACTTC
TRBV14	TRBJ2-5	.	.	CASSQDLVSSLQETQYF	TGTGCCAGCAGCCAAGATCTAGTCAGCAGCCTTCAAGAGACCCAGTACTTC
TRBV6-6	TRBJ1-1	.	.	CASSPRIHTEAFF	TGTGCCAGCAGCCCGCGGATTCACACTGAAGCTTTCTTT
TRBV28	TRBJ1-3	.	.	CASSLPGTGNTIYF	TGTGCCAGCAGTCTTCCAGGGACTGGAAACACCATATATTTT
TRBV9	TRBJ1-2	.	.	CASSVASFNYGYTF	TGTGCCAGCAGCGTAGCCTCTTTTAACTATGGCTACACCTTC
TRBV7-8	TRBJ2-2	.	.	CASSLVGGGATGELFF	TGTGCCAGCAGCTTAGTAGGTGGGGGGGCCACCGGGGAGCTGTTTTTT
TRBV4-3	TRBJ2-1	few	.	CASSQGLTRVLTYNEQFF	TGCGCCAGCAGCCAAGGCCTAACCAGGGTATTAACCTACAATGAGCAGTTCTTC
TRBV7-2	TRBJ1-5	.	.	CASSLGGRGNQPQHF	TGTGCCAGCAGCTTAGGGGGGCGCGGCAATCAGCCCCAGCATTTT
TRBV5-4	TRBJ2-7	once	.	CASSAGGSGLYEQYF	TGTGCCAGCAGCGCCGGCGGGTCAGGCCTGTACGAGCAGTACTTC
TRBV29-1	TRBJ2-3	.	TRBD1	CSVESSRGPEDTQYF	TGCAGCGTTGAAAGCAGCAGGGGGCCAGAAGATACGCAGTATTTT
TRBV11-2	TRBJ2-1	.	.	CASSLDLRARGYNEQFF	TGTGCCAGCAGCTTAGATCTCAGGGCGAGAGGCTACAATGAGCAGTTCTTC
TRBV6-5	TRBJ2-5	.	.	CASSYSSRQETQYF	TGTGCCAGCAGTTACTCGAGTCGCCAAGAGACCCAGTACTTC
TRBV5-1	TRBJ2-1	.	.	CASSVDGSSYNEQFF	TGCGCCAGCAGCGTAGACGGGAGCTCCTACAATGAGCAGTTCTTC
TRBV7-2	TRBJ1-2	.	.	CASSLGRGGPYGYTF	TGTGCCAGCAGCTTGGGGAGAGGTGGACCCTATGGCTACACCTTC
TRBV10-3	TRBJ1-2	.	.	CAISETDSKGVYTF	TGTGCCATCAGTGAAACAGACAGCAAGGGGGTCTACACCTTC
TRBV19	TRBJ2-4	.	TRBD1	CASSIHRGAKNIQYF	TGTGCCAGTAGTATTCACAGGGGGGCCAAAAACATTCAGTACTTC
TRBV7-2	TRBJ1-1	.	TRBD1	CASSSQGPANTEAFF	TGTGCCAGCAGCTCACAGGGGCCCGCGAACACTGAAGCTTTCTTT
TRBV24-1	TRBJ2-7	.	TRBD1	CATSDARQGAYEQYF	TGTGCCACCAGTGACGCCCGACAGGGAGCCTACGAGCAGTACTTC
TRBV19	TRBJ1-1	once	.	CGNKQGNTEAFF	TGTGGAAACAAGCAGGGGAACACTGAAGCTTTCTTT
TRBV2	TRBJ1-2	.	.	CASSARQSTGYTF	TGTGCCAGCAGTGCCAGACAGAGTACCGGCTACACCTTC
TRBV27	TRBJ2-3	.	.	CASSFGAYSDTQYF	TGTGCCAGCAGTTTTGGGGCCTACTCAGATACGCAGTATTTT
TRBV28	TRBJ2-1	once	TRBD2	CASRPGTSAYNEQFF	TGTGCCAGCAGGCCCGGGACTAGCGCATACAATGAGCAGTTCTTC
TRBV11-2	TRBJ1-3	few	.	CASSLSSRDTIYF	TGTGCCAGCAGCTTATCCTCGAGGGACACCATATATTTT
TRBV28	TRBJ1-6	.	.	CASSLPRTGGFYNSPLHF	TGTGCCAGCAGCCTACCCCGGACGGGGGGCTTCTATAATTCACCCCTCCACTTT
TRBV27	TRBJ2-5	.	.	CASSLGQGGGETQYF	TGTGCCAGCAGTTTAGGCCAGGGAGGGGGAGAGACCCAGTACTTC
TRBV29-1	TRBJ1-1	few	TRBD1	CSVSGQGRTEAFF	TGCAGCGTATCAGGACAGGGAAGGACTGAAGCTTTCTTT
TRBV19	TRBJ2-1	.	.	CASSIDHKFAYNEQFF	TGTGCCAGTAGTATAGATCACAAGTTCGCCTACAATGAGCAGTTCTTC
TRBV6-7	TRBJ2-2	.	TRBD2	CASSYSGLAGNTGELFF	TGTGCCAGCAGTTACTCGGGGCTAGCGGGGAACACCGGGGAGCTGTTTTTT
TRBV24-1	TRBJ1-5	.	TRBD1	CATSDRTGGQPQHF	TGTGCCACCAGTGACAGGACAGGGGGACAGCCCCAGCATTTT
TRBV18	TRBJ2-7	.	TRBD1	CASSPGTAYEQYF	TGTGCCAGCTCACCTGGGACAGCCTACGAGCAGTACTTC
TRBV5-4	TRBJ2-1	.	.	CASTDQKQAYNEQFF	TGTGCCAGCACCGATCAGAAGCAGGCCTACAATGAGCAGTTCTTC
TRBV15	TRBJ2-7	.	.	CATSRHGGPYEQYF	TGTGCCACCAGCAGGCATGGGGGCCCCTACGAGCAGTACTTC